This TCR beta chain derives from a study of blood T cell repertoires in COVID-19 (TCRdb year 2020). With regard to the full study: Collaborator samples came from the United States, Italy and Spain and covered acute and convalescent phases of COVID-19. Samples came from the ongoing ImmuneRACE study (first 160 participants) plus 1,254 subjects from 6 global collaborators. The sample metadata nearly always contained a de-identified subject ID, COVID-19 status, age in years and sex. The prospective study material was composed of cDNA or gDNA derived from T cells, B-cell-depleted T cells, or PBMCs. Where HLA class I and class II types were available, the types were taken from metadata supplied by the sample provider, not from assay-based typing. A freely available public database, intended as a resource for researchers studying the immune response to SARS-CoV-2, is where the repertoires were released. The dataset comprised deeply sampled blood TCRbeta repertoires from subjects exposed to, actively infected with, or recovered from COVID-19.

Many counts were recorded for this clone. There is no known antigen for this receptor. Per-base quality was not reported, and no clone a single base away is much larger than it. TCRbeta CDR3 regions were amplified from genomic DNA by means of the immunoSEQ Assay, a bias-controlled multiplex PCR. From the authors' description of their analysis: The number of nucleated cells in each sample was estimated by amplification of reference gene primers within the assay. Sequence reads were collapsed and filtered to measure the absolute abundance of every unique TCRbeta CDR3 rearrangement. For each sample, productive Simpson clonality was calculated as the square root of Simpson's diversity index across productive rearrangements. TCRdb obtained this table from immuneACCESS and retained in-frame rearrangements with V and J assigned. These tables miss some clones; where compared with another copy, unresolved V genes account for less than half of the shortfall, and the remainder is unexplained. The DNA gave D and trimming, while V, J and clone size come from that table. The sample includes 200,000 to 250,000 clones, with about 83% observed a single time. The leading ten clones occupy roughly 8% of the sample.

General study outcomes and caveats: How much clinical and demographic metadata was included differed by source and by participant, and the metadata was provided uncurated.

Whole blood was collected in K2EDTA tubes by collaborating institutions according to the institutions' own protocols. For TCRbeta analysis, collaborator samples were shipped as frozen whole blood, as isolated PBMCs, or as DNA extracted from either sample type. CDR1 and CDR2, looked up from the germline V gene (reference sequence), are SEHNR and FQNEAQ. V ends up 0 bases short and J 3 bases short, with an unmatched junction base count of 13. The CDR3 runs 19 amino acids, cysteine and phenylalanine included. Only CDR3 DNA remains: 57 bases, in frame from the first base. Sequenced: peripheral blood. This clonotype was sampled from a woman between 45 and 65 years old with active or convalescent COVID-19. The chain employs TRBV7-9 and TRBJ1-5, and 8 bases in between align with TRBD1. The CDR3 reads CASSLASGTGPFYNQPQHF. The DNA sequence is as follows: TGTGCCAGCAGCTTAGCCTCCGGGACAGGACCATTCTACAATCAGCCCCAGCATTTT. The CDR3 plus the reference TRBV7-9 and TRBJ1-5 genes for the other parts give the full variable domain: DTGVSQNPRHKITKRGQNVTFRCDPISEHNRLYWYRQTLGQGPEFLTYFQNEAQLEKSRLLSDRFSAERPKGSFSTLEIQRTEQGDSAMYLCASSLASGTGPFYNQPQHFGDGTRLSIL.